Many counts were recorded for the clone carrying this TCR beta chain. Its antigen is still unknown. Trimming shortened V by 6 bases and J by 2 bases, and 14 bases separated the two germline ends. Germline CDR1 is MDHEN and CDR2 is SYDVKM. The CDR3 covers 14 residues. Conversion of TCR transcripts into cDNA relied on 5'RACE template switching, which added a universal primer site and UMIs. TCRdb independently ran MiXCR on the 5' RACE reads; one entry per CDR3 protein. This sample has about 120,000 distinct CDR3 sequences, with about 7% found just once. This entry is derived from a study of T cells after yellow fever vaccination. Findings and caveats of the study: A limited proportion of clonotypes was detected within both the CD4 and CD8 compartments.

The rearrangement links TRBV28 to TRBJ2-7; unclear D gene. The sample was CD4+ T cells sorted from PBMCs, taken roughly 45 days after the first yellow fever vaccination. The clonotype originates from a man in his late teens or twenties who received the YFV17D yellow fever vaccine. The CDR3 protein is CASSLRGSTYEQYF. The CDR3 nucleotides read TGTGCCAGCAGCCTCCGTGGGTCCACCTACGAGCAGTACTTC. The complete variable domain, with remaining parts taken from reference TRBV28 and TRBJ2-7, reads DVKVTQSSRYLVKRTGEKVFLECVQDMDHENMFWYRQDPGLGLRLIYFSYDVKMKEKGDIPEGYSVSREKKERFSLILESASTNQTSMYLCASSLRGSTYEQYFGPGTRLTVT.